This T cell receptor beta chain was identified in a study of blood T cell repertoires in COVID-19. Original methodology: Reference gene primer amplification in the assay estimated nucleated cell counts. Clones were read by immunoSEQ multiplex PCR, and TCRdb kept only the in-frame ones, dropping some. Clone size and the V and J calls come from that table; the DNA yielded D and trimming. The table includes fewer than 400,000 clones, approximately 88% detected once. V lost 4 bases, J lost 7 bases, and 11 bases stayed unmatched. Germline V gene sequence: CDR1 KGHDR, CDR2 SFDVKD. CDR3 size: 18 residues. Ages ranged from about 18 to 100 years, with residence in about 24 US areas. Symptom resolution, clearance, or two negative PCRs marked donors in Cohort 3 as recovered.

The specimen was PBMCs or T cells enriched from blood (not recorded which). The sequence was collected from a man aged 55 to 69 who had recovered from COVID-19. This sequence joins TRBV24-1 and TRBJ2-1; TRBD2 matches at 14 bases. In DNA form, the CDR3 reads TGTGCCACCAGTGACCCGACTAGCGGGAGGGCCGGTGGGAATGAGCAGTTCTTC. This codes for CATSDPTSGRAGGNEQFF.